Presented here are 29 T cell receptor beta chains from one specimen sequenced in a study of Graves' ophthalmopathy and Graves' hyperthyroidism. RNA transcripts provided the template for amplifying TCR beta CDR3 regions. Second-round multiplex PCR came after first-round RT-PCR with HTBI primers. One entry per CDR3 protein results from TCRdb running MiXCR on the multiplex PCR reads. Of about 620,000 distinct CDR3 sequences listed, around a fifth are singletons. The sample comprised peripheral blood. These receptors were obtained from a woman aged 18-29 years with stable Graves' hyperthyroidism. Some clones in this sample may be carry-over from other donors' samples.

The chain couples TRBV6-1 to TRBJ1-1, with D unresolved. The CDR3 contains 16 residues. Trimming shortened V by 4 bases and J by 0 bases, and 15 bases separated the two germline ends. Germline V gives CDR1 MNHNS, CDR2 SASEGT. This chain's CDR3 is CASSVMGSRLNTEAFF. CDR3 coding DNA: TGTGCCAGCAGTGTCATGGGAAGCAGATTGAACACTGAAGCTTTCTTT.

This clonotype was counted ten times or more. The chain is built from TRBV5-1 and TRBJ2-2; either TRBD1 or TRBD2 may fit D (5 bases each). This CDR3 has 15 amino acids. V lost 4 bases and J lost 6, with 16 bases in between. Germline assignment: CDR1 SGHRS and CDR2 YFSETQ. CDR3 in DNA: TGCGCCAGCAGCGTCCGGGACCTAAAATCCGGGGAGCTGTTTTTT. Translated, it gives CASSVRDLKSGELFF.

This clonotype was observed many times. The chain joins TRBV29-1 to TRBJ2-7; the match to TRBD2 covers 9 bases. With V trimmed by 3 bases and J by 2 bases, 11 bases remained unmatched. This CDR3 comprises 16 residues. CDR1 and CDR2 from the germline V gene are SQVTM and ANQGSEA. The CDR3 nucleotides read TGCAGCGTTGACCCCGGGGCGGGGGGGACTCCCTACGAGCAGTACTTC. It translates to CSVDPGAGGTPYEQYF.

This clonotype occurred many times. The V call is TRBV19, the J call TRBJ2-5; 9 bases match TRBD2. The CDR3 contains 13 residues. In germline, CDR1 is LNHDA, CDR2 SQIVND (reference sequence). The V and J ends lost 4 bases and 6 bases, in that order; junction bases with no gene match: 3. Here the CDR3 reads CASSRTSEKTQYF. CDR3 coding DNA: TGTGCCAGTAGTAGGACTAGCGAAAAGACCCAGTACTTC. The full variable domain, rest sourced from reference TRBV19 and TRBJ2-5, is DGGITQSPKYLFRKEGQNVTLSCEQNLNHDAMYWYRQDPGQGLRLIYYSQIVNDFQKGDIAEGYSVSREKKESFPLTVTSAQKNPTAFYLCASSRTSEKTQYFGPGTRLLVL.

This clonotype has at least ten counts. V is TRBV6-2 or TRBV6-3 and J is TRBJ1-1; D ambiguous. Trimming pared 6 bases from V and 6 bases from J, leaving 11 bases between. CDR1 and CDR2 from the germline V gene are MNHEY and SVGEGT. There are 12 residues in the CDR3. CDR3 amino acids: CASRKAGSEAFF. The CDR3, as DNA: TGTGCCAGCAGAAAGGCCGGATCTGAAGCTTTCTTT.

There are a few counts of this clonotype. V gene TRBV28 combines with J gene TRBJ2-5; a weak D match, TRBD2 (6 bases). The germline V and J ends were trimmed by 2 bases and 3 bases, with 7 bases remaining between them. Germline V gives CDR1 MDHEN, CDR2 SYDVKM. The CDR3 consists of 13 residues. Here the CDR3 reads CASSLLAKETQYF. The CDR3 DNA is TGTGCCAGCAGTTTACTAGCGAAAGAGACCCAGTACTTC.

This clonotype was detected ten times or more. The chain has TRBV20-1 and TRBJ2-2, with 9 bases aligning to TRBD2. Germline CDR1 DFQATT, CDR2 SNEGSKA (reference sequence). The trim removed 6 bases at V and 7 bases at J, leaving 15 bases unmatched. The CDR3 consists of 16 residues. DNA of the CDR3: TGCAGTGCCGCACCCTCCGGGACTAGCCAGCACGGGGAGCTGTTTTTT. Protein: CSAAPSGTSQHGELFF.

This clonotype was seen repeatedly, ten times or more. The genes are TRBV20-1 and TRBJ1-5, with D perhaps TRBD1 (6 bases). Trimming shortened V by 6 bases and J by 6 bases, and 15 bases separated the two germline ends. CDR3 length: 13 residues. CDR1 is DFQATT and CDR2 is SNEGSKA in the germline V gene (reference sequence). The CDR3 protein is CSAPGGGRQPQHF. CDR3 sequence (DNA): TGCAGTGCGCCGGGAGGGGGGCGTCAGCCCCAGCATTTT.

Many counts were recorded for this clonotype. Written as DNA, the CDR3 is TGTGCCAGCAGTCCGCCCAGAAACCCTTGGACGGATAGCTCCTATAATTCACCCCTCCACTTT. Translating gives CASSPPRNPWTDSSYNSPLHF. The V and J genes are TRBV27 and TRBJ1-6; D not certain. Deletions cut 5 bases from V and 0 bases from J, with 26 bases between. CDR3 length equals 21 residues. Germline V gene sequence: CDR1 MNHEY, CDR2 SMNVEV (reference sequence).

This clonotype showed up just a few times. The rearrangement links TRBV15 to TRBJ2-2, with 10 positions matching TRBD1. This CDR3 contains 16 residues. The V and J ends lost 1 base and 4 bases, in that order; junction bases with no gene match: 3. Germline V gives CDR1 LNHNV, CDR2 YYDKDF (reference sequence). CDR3 nucleotide sequence: TGTGCCACCAGCAGAGGGGACAGGGGCCGCACCGGGGAGCTGTTTTTT. It codes for CATSRGDRGRTGELFF.

This clonotype has just one count. J is TRBJ2-7 and V is TRBV6-5; 11 bases map to TRBD2. V shed 0 bases, J shed 3 bases, and the junction held 1 base outside the gene matches. CDR3 length: 15 amino acids. From germline, CDR1 is MNHEY and CDR2 SVGAGI. CDR3 sequence reads: CASSYSTSGDYEQYF. The CDR3 nucleotides read TGTGCCAGCAGTTACTCGACTAGCGGGGACTACGAGCAGTACTTC.

This clonotype was seen repeatedly, ten times or more. The J gene is TRBJ2-7, the V gene TRBV6-5; possibly TRBD2 for D (6 bases). V was pared by 2 bases and J by 2 bases, with 16 bases between. This CDR3 is 16 amino acids long. CDR1 and CDR2 (germline): MNHEY, SVGAGI. In DNA form, the CDR3 reads TGTGCCAGCAGTTACCCCGCCTCAGGGAGGCCCTACGAGCAGTACTTC. Its translation: CASSYPASGRPYEQYF.

CDR3 sequence (DNA): TGTGCCAGCTCACCGCGTGGACAGGGAAATTCACCCCTCCACTTT. This translates into CASSPRGQGNSPLHF. The chain has TRBV18 and TRBJ1-6, with 8 positions matching TRBD1. From germline, CDR1 is KGHSH and CDR2 LQKENI. Germline trimming cut 3 bases from V and 7 bases from J; bases unmatched to any gene: 5. The CDR3 length is 15 residues. Based on the CDR3 plus reference TRBV18 and TRBJ1-6, the full variable domain is NAGVMQNPRHLVRRRGQEARLRCSPMKGHSHVYWYRQLPEEGLKFMVYLQKENIIDESGMPKERFSAEFPKEGPSILRIQQVVRGDSAAYFCASSPRGQGNSPLHFGNGTRLTVT.

This clonotype has ten or more counts. This chain links TRBV6-2 or TRBV6-3 with TRBJ2-5; 7 bases are shared with TRBD1. V was pared by 6 bases and J by 0 bases, with 4 bases of the junction left unmatched. Germline CDR1 and CDR2: MNHEY and SVGEGT. This CDR3 comprises 14 residues. DNA for the CDR3: TGTGCCAGCAGCTGGGACAGTAACCAAGAGACCCAGTACTTC. Translated: CASSWDSNQETQYF.

This clonotype has at least ten counts. The chain is built from TRBV12-3 or TRBV12-4 and TRBJ2-5; TRBD2 aligns across 8 bases. V shed 3 bases and J 2 bases; nucleotides not matched to a gene: 5. The CDR3 contains 15 residues. In DNA, the CDR3 is TGTGCCAGCAGTTTTGGGACTAGGAAGCAAGAGACCCAGTACTTC. The encoded protein is CASSFGTRKQETQYF.

This clonotype was observed a single time. The J gene is TRBJ1-2, the V gene TRBV6-1; TRBD1 agrees at 8 bases. Per the germline V gene, CDR1 is MNHNS and CDR2 is SASEGT. The CDR3 has 13 amino acids. Unmatched junction bases numbered 6, after V lost 10 bases and J lost 2 bases. The CDR3: CATWTGMNYGYTF. The CDR3 DNA reads as TGTGCCACCTGGACAGGGATGAACTATGGCTACACCTTC.

In this sample, this clonotype turned up a few times. V gene TRBV30 combines with J gene TRBJ1-1; no clear D. Germline CDR1 and CDR2: GTSNPN and SVGIG (reference sequence). This CDR3 has 13 amino acids. Trimming removed 1 base from V and 0 bases from J, with 6 bases in between. CDR3 residues: CAWSEQMNTEAFF. CDR3 coding DNA: TGTGCCTGGAGTGAGCAGATGAACACTGAAGCTTTCTTT.

This clonotype came up many times. This sequence joins TRBV11-1 and TRBJ1-2; 8 bases fit TRBD1. The CDR3 extends over 16 amino acids. Germline V gene lookup returns CDR1 SGHAT and CDR2 FQDESV (reference sequence). Trimming removed 1 base from V and 4 bases from J; junction bases left unmatched: 8. CDR3 protein: CASSLGSRDRSYGYTF. DNA for the CDR3: TGTGCCAGCAGCTTAGGGTCCCGGGACAGGAGCTATGGCTACACCTTC.

The J gene is TRBJ1-1, the V gene TRBV4-2; D not resolved. The length of the CDR3 is 15 residues. V shed 1 base and J shed 4 bases, with 13 bases lying between them. CDR1 is LGHNA and CDR2 is YNFKEQ in the germline V gene. The CDR3 region is CASSQVSAGGTEAFF. CDR3 DNA sequence: TGTGCCAGCAGCCAAGTCTCGGCAGGAGGCACTGAAGCTTTCTTT.

This sequence joins TRBV11-1 and TRBJ1-5, with TRBD1 as a possible D gene (6 bases). Germline V gene data show CDR1 as SGHAT and CDR2 as FQDESV (reference sequence). Trimming took off 3 bases at V and 6 bases at J, with 24 bases between the two ends. The CDR3 sequence is 18 residues long. This CDR3 is CASSLELNVGGITQPQHF. CDR3 in DNA: TGTGCCAGCAGCTTGGAGCTGAACGTAGGGGGGATAACTCAGCCCCAGCATTTT.

The chain recombines TRBV5-1 with TRBJ1-2; weak D call: TRBD1 (6 bases). The CDR3 covers 14 residues. V shed 2 bases and J shed 4 bases, with 12 bases lying between them. The germline gives CDR1 SGHRS, CDR2 YFSETQ. DNA of the CDR3: TGCGCCAGCAGCTTCACACAGGGCTCCTATGGCTACACCTTC. Protein product: CASSFTQGSYGYTF. Variable domain in full (rest from reference TRBV5-1 and TRBJ1-2): KAGVTQTPRYLIKTRGQQVTLSCSPISGHRSVSWYQQTPGQGLQFLFEYFSETQRNKGNFPGRFSGRQFSNSRSEMNVSTLELGDSALYLCASSFTQGSYGYTFGSGTRLTVV.

The table lists this clonotype with many counts. This chain uses TRBV11-2 with TRBJ1-2, with 11 bases aligning to TRBD1. This CDR3 region has 15 residues. The germline gives CDR1 SGHAT, CDR2 FQNNGV. The V and J ends lost 4 bases and 8 bases, in that order; junction bases with no gene match: 9. The CDR3 here is CASSSRWTGGDGYTF. The CDR3 coding sequence is TGTGCCAGCAGCTCCCGGTGGACAGGGGGCGACGGCTACACCTTC.

The chain is built from TRBV7-8 and TRBJ2-5; tentative D call: TRBD1 (6 bases). The CDR3 length is 14 residues. Germline CDR1 is SGHVS and CDR2 is FQNEAQ. V lost 5 bases to trimming and J lost 3 bases, with 13 bases between them. Written as DNA, the CDR3 is TGTGCCAGCAGCCCAGAGGCAGGGGAAGAGACCCAGTACTTC. Translated: CASSPEAGEETQYF.

The table lists this clonotype with many counts. CDR3 protein: CASSLDASNTEAFF. The CDR3 nucleotides read TGCGCCAGCAGCTTGGACGCATCGAACACTGAAGCTTTCTTT. This chain connects TRBV5-1 to TRBJ1-1; D uncertain. CDR1 is SGHRS, CDR2 YFSETQ, per germline. The V end was cut by 0 bases, the J end by 1 base, with 7 bases between. The CDR3 is made up of 14 amino acids.

V and J are TRBV19 and TRBJ1-2; 9 nucleotides agree with TRBD1. With V trimmed by 3 bases and J by 6 bases, 8 bases remained unmatched. This CDR3 region has 15 residues. The V gene's germline CDR1 is LNHDA and CDR2 SQIVND (reference sequence). The CDR3 loop reads CASSIGTGWTDGYTF. CDR3 bases: TGTGCCAGTAGTATTGGGACAGGGTGGACCGATGGCTACACCTTC.

The genes are TRBV18 and TRBJ2-7; D not certain. This CDR3 region has 14 residues. Germline-derived CDR1 and CDR2 are KGHSH and LQKENI. Trimming cost V 2 bases and J 0 bases, with 8 bases left between them. The CDR3, as DNA: TGTGCCAGCTCACCAGGGGTTACCTCCTACGAGCAGTACTTC. Its translation: CASSPGVTSYEQYF. Looking up the rest from reference TRBV18 and TRBJ2-7 gives the full variable domain: NAGVMQNPRHLVRRRGQEARLRCSPMKGHSHVYWYRQLPEEGLKFMVYLQKENIIDESGMPKERFSAEFPKEGPSILRIQQVVRGDSAAYFCASSPGVTSYEQYFGPGTRLTVT.

About this clonotype: A much larger clone is a single base away; this may be a read error. The chain couples TRBV5-1 to TRBJ1-2, with a possible D match to TRBD1 (5 bases). CDR1 is SGHRS and CDR2 is YFSETQ in the germline V gene. Trimming took 6 bases from V and 0 from J, leaving 18 bases between them. The CDR3 runs 16 residues. CDR3 coding DNA: TGCGCCAGCATCTTATCTCGATCGACAGCTAACTATGGCTACACCTTC. Its translation is CASILSRSTANYGYTF. Using reference TRBV5-1 and TRBJ1-2 for the parts outside the CDR3, the full variable domain is KAGVTQTPRYLIKTRGQQVTLSCSPISGHRSVSWYQQTPGQGLQFLFEYFSETQRNKGNFPGRFSGRQFSNSRSEMNVSTLELGDSALYLCASILSRSTANYGYTFGSGTRLTVV.

This clonotype was found many times. The J gene is TRBJ1-3, the V gene TRBV6-5; D is undetermined. V was pared by 4 bases and J by 4 bases, with 8 bases between. Germline CDR1 is MNHEY and CDR2 is SVGAGI. CDR3 length equals 13 residues. This CDR3 is CASSSPPGNTIYF. In DNA form, the CDR3 reads TGTGCCAGCAGTTCTCCCCCAGGAAACACCATATATTTT.

At least ten counts were recorded for this clonotype. Germline is not matched at one junction end, which may reflect a read error. DNA for the CDR3: TGTGCCAGCAGCTTAGGGAGGGGAGGGCCCGGGGGAGAGACCCAGCACTTC. As protein: CASSLGRGGPGGETQHF. The gene calls are TRBV7-2 and TRBJ2-5; the match to TRBD2 covers 7 bases. This CDR3 has 17 residues. Per germline, CDR1 SGHTA and CDR2 FQGNSA.